This entry lists 13 T cell receptor beta chains sequenced from one sample in a study of T cell clonality in common variable immunodeficiency. Study-level findings and limits: In common variable immunodeficiency, TCR beta chains reportedly carried fewer deletions and N-nucleotide insertions.

Profiled with immunoSEQ multiplex PCR; TCRdb holds only in-frame clones, not every one. Recorded here are just over 20,000 clones, none singletons. No cognate antigen is known for these TCRs. Sequencing input: peripheral blood mononuclear cells. These receptors came from a human donor with common variable immunodeficiency.

This clone has at least ten counts. The CDR3 DNA, read in part, is TGCAGTGCTAGGGGGACAGGGGGCTATAATTCACCC. The encoded protein is CSARGTGGYNSP. The whole CDR3 sequence reads CSARGTGGYNSPLHF. This chain uses TRBV20-1 with TRBJ1-6; 11 bases are a match to TRBD1. The read stops 3 residues short of the end of the CDR3; the missing end is completed from the germline J gene. CDR1 and CDR2 (germline): DFQATT, SNEGSKA (reference sequence). The CDR3 is 15 residues long. The ends lost 3 bases at V and 3 bases at J; junction bases unmatched: 1.

This clone was recorded at least ten times. The read terminates 3 residues ahead of where the CDR3 ends, so the germline J gene completes it. V gene TRBV20-1 combines with J gene TRBJ2-5, with 9 positions matching TRBD2. V shed 2 bases and J 3 bases; nucleotides not matched to a gene: 4. The CDR3 has 14 amino acids. The germline gives CDR1 DFQATT, CDR2 SNEGSKA (reference sequence). The CDR3 spells CSARKIAGEETQYF. The covered CDR3 bases are TGCAGTGCTAGAAAAATAGCGGGAGAAGAGACC.

This clone was seen many times. From the germline J gene comes the end of the CDR3, since the read stops 3 residues before it. The rearrangement links TRBV6-2 or TRBV6-3 to TRBJ1-5, with a possible D match to TRBD1 (6 bases). The CDR3 covers 17 residues. The V end lost 0 bases, the J end lost 2 bases, and 14 bases lay between the germline ends. CDR1 and CDR2 from the germline V gene are MNHEY and SVGEGT. The CDR3 protein is CASSYSRGEGGNQPQHF. The sequenced part of the CDR3 DNA is TGTGCCAGCAGTTACTCGAGGGGCGAGGGGGGCAATCAGCCC.

This clone was seen at least ten times. The sequence runs out 3 residues before the end of the CDR3; the remainder is reconstructed from the germline J gene. The chain carries TRBV2 and TRBJ2-7, with 8 positions matching TRBD2. The CDR3 runs to 17 residues. Trimming removed 5 bases from V and 2 bases from J; junction bases left unmatched: 14. Germline CDR1 and CDR2: SNHLY and FYNNEI. The CDR3 sequence: CASSPRGGARAAYEQYF. Partial CDR3 DNA: TGTGCCAGCAGTCCCCGGGGGGGGGCCAGGGCTGCCTACGAG.

This clone has a count of ten or more. The read stops 3 residues short of the end of the CDR3; the missing end is completed from the germline J gene. This chain links TRBV7-2 with TRBJ2-5; maybe TRBD1 (5 bases). The CDR3 length is 13 residues. V lost 2 bases and J 2 bases, leaving 6 bases between the germline ends. CDR1 is SGHTA and CDR2 is FQGNSA in the germline V gene. CDR3 bases read: TGTGCCAGCAGCTTAAGACAGCAAGAGACC. Protein: CASSLRQQET. The full-length CDR3 reads as CASSLRQQETQYF.

With respect to this clone: With the read ending 3 residues before the CDR3 end, the germline J gene is used to fill in that end. The rearrangement links TRBV6-2 or TRBV6-3 to TRBJ2-3, with D tentatively TRBD2 (6 bases). The CDR3 runs to 16 residues. Trimming took 0 bases from V and 5 from J, leaving 15 bases between them. The germline gives CDR1 MNHEY, CDR2 SVGEGT. The CDR3 is CASSYSFGGNEDTQYF. The CDR3 bases that were read are TGTGCCAGCAGTTACTCTTTTGGGGGGAACGAAGATACG.

This clone turned up a few times. The read finishes 3 residues shy of the CDR3 end, and the germline J gene is used to complete it. This chain joins TRBV19 and TRBJ1-2, with D perhaps TRBD1 (6 bases). Germline V gene sequence: CDR1 LNHDA, CDR2 SQIVND (reference sequence). Trimming left V 11 bases short and J 4 bases short, with 14 bases between. The CDR3 loop spans 12 amino acids. Incomplete CDR3 DNA: TGTGCCTCTGGGGGCCCACCCTATGGC. Protein sequence: CASGGPPYG. The CDR3 in full is CASGGPPYGYTF.

This clone showed up just a few times. The CDR3 extends 3 residues past the end of the read, so its final part is completed from the germline J gene. The chain links TRBV11-3 to TRBJ1-4; a possible D gene is TRBD1 (6 bases). Germline V gene sequence: CDR1 SGHNT, CDR2 YENEEA. This CDR3 comprises 12 residues. The CDR3 sequence: CASSSDSRELFF. The sequenced CDR3 bases are TGTGCCAGCAGCTCGGACAGTCGGGAA.

Many counts were recorded for this clone. The DNA ends 3 residues before the CDR3 does, and the rest of the CDR3 is filled in from the germline J gene. V is TRBV10-3 and J is TRBJ1-1; D is possibly TRBD1 (5 bases). Trimming stripped 5 bases from V and 4 bases from J, with 20 bases between. This CDR3 comprises 16 residues. Germline-derived CDR1 and CDR2 are ENHRY and SYGVKD. CDR3 loop: CAISQSDQRGGTEAFF. CDR3 DNA, as far as it was read: TGTGCCATCAGTCAAAGCGATCAACGGGGGGGCACTGAA.

This clone was counted at least ten times. The CDR3 extends 3 residues past the end of the read, so its final part is completed from the germline J gene. The chain couples TRBV19 to TRBJ1-1; 9 positions agree with TRBD1. In germline, CDR1 is LNHDA, CDR2 SQIVND (reference sequence). This CDR3 has 15 residues. Trimming at V came to 0 bases and at J to 4 bases, leaving 3 bases not matched to a gene. Here the CDR3 reads CASSIEGTGLTEAFF. The CDR3 DNA, read in part, is TGTGCCAGTAGTATAGAAGGGACAGGGCTCACTGAA.

In its sample, this clone was seen many times. The read falls 3 residues short of the CDR3 end, and the missing part is taken from the germline J gene. This chain links TRBV2 with TRBJ2-7; possibly TRBD1 for D (5 bases). The CDR3 contains 12 residues. V lost 6 bases, J lost 3 bases, and 9 bases lay in between. Per the germline V gene, CDR1 is SNHLY and CDR2 is FYNNEI. The sequenced part of the CDR3 DNA is TGTGCCAGCAGCCCTGGACACTACGAG. This encodes CASSPGHYE. The CDR3 in full is CASSPGHYEQYF.

This clone showed up just a few times. The DNA ends 3 residues before the CDR3 does, and the rest of the CDR3 is filled in from the germline J gene. The rearrangement uses TRBV19 and TRBJ1-5; no reliable D call. V gave up 4 bases and J gave up 1 base, with 14 bases separating them. The CDR3 spans 16 residues. The germline gives CDR1 LNHDA, CDR2 SQIVND (reference sequence). CDR3 protein: CASSKMSFRSNQPQHF. CDR3 DNA (partial): TGTGCCAGTAGTAAGATGAGTTTCCGGAGCAATCAGCCC.

This clone was seen at least ten times. Read data end 3 residues before the CDR3 end; the end is taken from the germline J gene. This chain joins TRBV7-9 and TRBJ1-5; D is perhaps TRBD1 (5 bases). The V end lost 5 bases, the J end lost 3 bases, and 11 bases lay between the germline ends. This CDR3 comprises 14 residues. Germline CDR1 SEHNR, CDR2 FQNEAQ (reference sequence). The CDR3 region is CASSLQVHNQPQHF. The sequenced CDR3 bases are TGTGCCAGCAGCCTACAGGTCCACAATCAGCCC.